The 14 T cell receptor beta chains below come from one sample, sequenced in a study of shared clonotypes between healthy human individuals. Sequencing was performed with immunoSEQ multiplex PCR; in TCRdb, only in-frame clones are kept and a portion is missing. The table records fewer than 1.4 million clones, approximately 80% of them present only once. Material for sequencing was memory CD4+ T cells from PBMCs. Subset here: CD45RA-negative fraction. The receptors shown here come from a man aged 18 to 35 in good health. Some clones in this sample may be carry-over from other donors' samples.

The sample holds many counts of this clone. The chain carries TRBV18 and TRBJ1-1; D call uncertain. V lost 8 bases and J lost 1, with 11 bases in between. Germline-derived CDR1 and CDR2 are KGHSH and LQKENI. The CDR3 spans 13 residues. The CDR3 sequence is CASTLHRNTEAFF. In DNA form, the CDR3 reads TGTGCCAGCACACTCCATCGGAACACTGAAGCTTTCTTT. Combining the CDR3 with reference TRBV18 and TRBJ1-1 gives the whole variable domain NAGVMQNPRHLVRRRGQEARLRCSPMKGHSHVYWYRQLPEEGLKFMVYLQKENIIDESGMPKERFSAEFPKEGPSILRIQQVVRGDSAAYFCASTLHRNTEAFFGQGTRLTVV.

J is TRBJ1-5 and V is TRBV28; unclear D gene. Trimming shortened V by 5 bases and J by 6 bases, and 17 bases separated the two germline ends. This CDR3 is 15 amino acids long. Germline lookup yields CDR1 MDHEN and CDR2 SYDVKM. For the CDR3, the DNA is TGTGCCAGCAGTCCCCCGGGCGGGAGGATTCAGCCCCAGCATTTT. This encodes CASSPPGGRIQPQHF.

J is TRBJ1-4 and V is TRBV6-1, with TRBD1 matching over 8 bases. The CDR3 is 18 amino acids. Germline V gene sequence: CDR1 MNHNS, CDR2 SASEGT. V lost 0 bases to trimming and J lost 4 bases; unmatched junction nucleotides: 10. Written as DNA, the CDR3 is TGTGCCAGCAGTGAAGCGCTTTCCTGGGACAGGATTAATGAAAAACTGTTTTTT. Its translation is CASSEALSWDRINEKLFF.

The chain employs TRBV9 and TRBJ2-6; D gene ambiguous. Germline-derived CDR1 and CDR2 are SGDLS and YYNGEE. V shed 4 bases and J shed 0 bases, with 14 bases lying between them. This CDR3 is built from 17 residues. CDR3 protein: CASSPQAPRSGANVLTF. In DNA form, the CDR3 reads TGTGCCAGCAGCCCACAAGCTCCCCGCTCTGGGGCCAACGTCCTGACTTTC.

The DNA of the CDR3 is TGTGCCAGCAGCCTATCCAGGGGGTCGGGCAATCAGCCCCAGCATTTT. Its translation is CASSLSRGSGNQPQHF. The V and J genes are TRBV11-2 and TRBJ1-5; 7 nucleotides line up with TRBD1. Trimming cost V 5 bases and J 2 bases; bases outside gene matches: 9. The germline V gene has CDR1 SGHAT and CDR2 FQNNGV. The length of the CDR3 is 16 residues.

The chain uses TRBV18 and TRBJ2-2; the D is unclear. The germline V and J ends were trimmed by 3 bases and 6 bases, with 14 bases remaining between them. Germline V CDR1 and CDR2: KGHSH, LQKENI. This CDR3 is 15 amino acids long. CDR3 protein: CASSPRHLDPGELFF. DNA of the CDR3: TGTGCCAGCTCACCTAGGCACCTTGATCCCGGGGAGCTGTTTTTT.

This clone was recorded only once. V is TRBV20-1 and J is TRBJ2-7; D is possibly TRBD2 (5 bases). This CDR3 contains 11 residues. Per the germline V gene, CDR1 is DFQATT and CDR2 is SNEGSKA (reference sequence). V dropped 5 bases and J dropped 6 bases, with 11 bases sitting between them. CDR3 in DNA: TGCAGTGCTCATACTAGTCCCGAGCAGTACTTC. As protein: CSAHTSPEQYF.

The chain is built from TRBV7-8 and TRBJ1-4; no firm D call. There are 17 residues in the CDR3. Germline V gene lookup returns CDR1 SGHVS and CDR2 FQNEAQ. Trimming cost V 5 bases and J 7 bases, with 23 bases left between them. CDR3 DNA sequence: TGTGCCAGCAGCCCCACGTATCGAACGGGAGGTGGTGAAAAACTGTTTTTT. This encodes CASSPTYRTGGGEKLFF.

The rearrangement joins TRBV4-2 to TRBJ1-5; D remains unclear. The V end lost 6 bases, the J end lost 1 base, and 10 bases lay between the germline ends. Germline lookup yields CDR1 LGHNA and CDR2 YNFKEQ. This CDR3 region has 14 residues. This chain's CDR3 is CASRPDGSNQPQHF. The CDR3 coding sequence is TGTGCCAGCAGGCCGGACGGGAGCAATCAGCCCCAGCATTTT.

This chain links TRBV7-3 with TRBJ2-5; 7 bases are a match to TRBD2. The V gene's germline CDR1 is SGHTA and CDR2 FQGTGA. V lost 5 bases to trimming and J lost 5 bases; unmatched junction nucleotides: 11. The CDR3 totals 15 residues. In DNA, the CDR3 is TGTGCCAGCAGCCCGCAAGCGGGGCCATTGGAGACCCAGTACTTC. It codes for CASSPQAGPLETQYF.

The chain links TRBV12-5 to TRBJ2-3; weak D call: TRBD2 (5 bases). Trimming shortened V by 6 bases and J by 4 bases, and 11 bases separated the two germline ends. Germline loops: CDR1 LGHNT, CDR2 FRNRAP. The CDR3 has 13 amino acids. In DNA, the CDR3 is TGTGCTAGTGGACCAGTCGGGGCAGATACGCAGTATTTT. Its translation: CASGPVGADTQYF.

The chain uses TRBV18 and TRBJ2-1; 11 nucleotides agree with TRBD2. Trimming took 5 bases from V and 7 from J; bases not matched to a gene: 10. Germline CDR1 and CDR2: KGHSH and LQKENI. The CDR3 runs 16 residues. The CDR3 DNA reads as TGTGCCAGCTCATTAACTAGCGGGAGAATTTGGAATGAGCAGTTCTTC. It codes for CASSLTSGRIWNEQFF. Drawing the rest from reference TRBV18 and TRBJ2-1, the complete variable domain is NAGVMQNPRHLVRRRGQEARLRCSPMKGHSHVYWYRQLPEEGLKFMVYLQKENIIDESGMPKERFSAEFPKEGPSILRIQQVVRGDSAAYFCASSLTSGRIWNEQFFGPGTRLTVL.

At least ten counts were recorded for this clone. This chain links TRBV29-1 with TRBJ2-2, with 12 bases fitting TRBD2. Germline lookup yields CDR1 SQVTM and CDR2 ANQGSEA. Trimming took 6 bases from V and 2 from J; bases not matched to a gene: 4. The CDR3 loop spans 15 amino acids. CDR3 nucleotide sequence: TGCAGCGTGCGCGGACTAGCGGGAAACACCGGGGAGCTGTTTTTT. Translated: CSVRGLAGNTGELFF.

This clone has only one observation. V usage is TRBV6-5 and J usage is TRBJ1-4; perhaps TRBD1 as D (6 bases). V lost 5 bases, J lost 16 bases, and 14 bases lay in between. The germline gives CDR1 MNHEY, CDR2 SVGAGI. CDR3 length: 11 amino acids. CDR3 in DNA: TGTGCCAGCAGTGCTGGACAGAATTGGTTTTTT. Translating it yields CASSAGQNWFF.